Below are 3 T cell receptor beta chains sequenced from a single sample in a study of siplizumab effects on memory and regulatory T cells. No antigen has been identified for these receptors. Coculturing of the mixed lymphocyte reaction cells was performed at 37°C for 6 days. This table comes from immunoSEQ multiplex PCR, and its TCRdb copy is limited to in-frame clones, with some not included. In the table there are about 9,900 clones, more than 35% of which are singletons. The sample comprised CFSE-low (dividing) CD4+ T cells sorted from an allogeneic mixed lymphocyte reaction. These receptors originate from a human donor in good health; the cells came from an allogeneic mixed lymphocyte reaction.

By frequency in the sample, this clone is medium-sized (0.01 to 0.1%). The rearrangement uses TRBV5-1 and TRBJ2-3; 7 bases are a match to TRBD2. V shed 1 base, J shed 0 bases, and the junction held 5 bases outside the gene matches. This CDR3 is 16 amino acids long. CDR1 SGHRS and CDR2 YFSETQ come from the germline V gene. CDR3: CASSLPSGTSTDTQYF. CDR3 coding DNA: TGCGCCAGCAGCTTGCCTAGCGGAACTAGCACAGATACGCAGTATTTT.

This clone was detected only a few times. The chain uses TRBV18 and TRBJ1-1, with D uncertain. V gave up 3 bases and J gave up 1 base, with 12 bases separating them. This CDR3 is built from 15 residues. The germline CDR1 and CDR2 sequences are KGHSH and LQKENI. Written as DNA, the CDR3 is TGTGCCAGCTCACCGAGCGTATGGGAGAACACTGAAGCTTTCTTT. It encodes CASSPSVWENTEAFF.

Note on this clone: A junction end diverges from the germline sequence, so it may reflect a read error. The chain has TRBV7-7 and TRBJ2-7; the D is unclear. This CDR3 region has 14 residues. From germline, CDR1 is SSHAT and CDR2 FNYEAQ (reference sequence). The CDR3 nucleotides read TGTGCTAGCAGCTTAGTGGTAGGTCGATACGAGCAGTACTTC. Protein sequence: CASSLVVGRYEQYF.